This entry lists 26 T cell receptor beta chains sequenced from one sample in a study of blood T cell repertoires in COVID-19. Libraries were prepared by immunoSEQ multiplex PCR; TCRdb keeps only in-frame clonotypes and omits some of them. The sample holds roughly 75,000 clones; just under 85% are singletons and the top ten take roughly 30%. Sequenced sample: peripheral blood. These receptors were obtained from a man aged 70-80 years with acute or convalescent COVID-19.

The J gene is TRBJ2-2, the V gene TRBV29-1; a weak D match, TRBD1 (5 bases). Between the trimmed V and J ends, which lost 6 bases and 1 base, there was a span of 9 bases. Per germline, CDR1 SQVTM and CDR2 ANQGSEA. The CDR3 is 13 residues long. The CDR3 loop is CSVRQLNTGELFF. The CDR3 nucleotides read TGCAGCGTGAGACAGCTGAACACCGGGGAGCTGTTTTTT.

The chain combines TRBV24-1 with TRBJ2-1; tentatively, D is TRBD2 (6 bases). The V gene lost 6 bases and the J gene lost 9 bases, with 11 bases spanning the gap. The V gene's germline CDR1 is KGHDR and CDR2 SFDVKD. CDR3 length: 12 amino acids. The CDR3 protein is CATSTEGGEQFF. The CDR3 DNA reads as TGTGCCACCAGTACAGAGGGAGGTGAGCAGTTCTTC.

The genes are TRBV11-1 and TRBJ2-2, with D possibly matching TRBD2 (5 bases). The CDR3 is 14 residues long. Germline V gene sequence: CDR1 SGHAT, CDR2 FQDESV (reference sequence). Trimming left V 1 base short and J 4 bases short, with 7 bases between. The CDR3 DNA is TGTGCCAGCAGCTTAGATGGAGGCACCGGGGAGCTGTTTTTT. Encoded protein: CASSLDGGTGELFF.

This clone was recorded only once. V is TRBV30 and J is TRBJ2-2; D gene unclear. Germline CDR1 is GTSNPN and CDR2 is SVGIG (reference sequence). The CDR3 has 14 residues. V was cut by 0 bases and J by 2 bases, with 7 bases left in between. This CDR3 reads CAWSVGLNTGELFF. The CDR3, as DNA: TGTGCCTGGAGTGTTGGGCTTAACACCGGGGAGCTGTTTTTT.

The chain recombines TRBV30 with TRBJ2-7; a weak D match, TRBD1 (5 bases). Looked up from germline, CDR1 is GTSNPN and CDR2 is SVGIG (reference sequence). This CDR3 contains 13 residues. The V end lost 2 bases, the J end lost 3 bases, and 11 bases lay between the germline ends. The CDR3 here is CAWSPNRLYEQYF. In DNA form, the CDR3 reads TGTGCCTGGAGTCCTAACAGGCTCTACGAGCAGTACTTC. The variable domain in full, with the rest retrieved from reference TRBV30 and TRBJ2-7, is SQTIHQWPATLVQPVGSPLSLECTVEGTSNPNLYWYRQAAGRGLQLLFYSVGIGQISSEVPQNLSASRPQDRQFILSSKKLLLSDSGFYLCAWSPNRLYEQYFGPGTRLTVT.

The rearrangement uses TRBV7-2 and TRBJ2-2; TRBD2 aligns across 10 bases. The CDR3 totals 15 residues. Unmatched junction bases numbered 2, after V lost 2 bases and J lost 5 bases. Germline V gene lookup returns CDR1 SGHTA and CDR2 FQGNSA. CDR3 sequence reads: CASSLTSGMTGELFF. The CDR3 DNA follows: TGTGCCAGCAGCTTAACTAGCGGGATGACCGGGGAGCTGTTTTTT.

The chain uses TRBV28 and TRBJ1-6, with a possible D match to TRBD1 (5 bases). CDR3 size: 15 residues. V gave up 1 base and J gave up 5 bases, with 9 bases separating them. Germline CDR1 MDHEN, CDR2 SYDVKM. CDR3 DNA sequence: TGTGCCAGCAGTTTATTGACGGGGGATAATTCACCCCTCCACTTT. It yields the protein CASSLLTGDNSPLHF.

The chain is built from TRBV7-9 and TRBJ2-1; 11 positions match TRBD2. The CDR3 loop spans 16 amino acids. Trimming removed 5 bases from V and 6 bases from J; junction bases left unmatched: 9. Per the germline V gene, CDR1 is SEHNR and CDR2 is FQNEAQ (reference sequence). CDR3 sequence: CASSLGGLAGGNEQFF. CDR3 DNA: TGTGCCAGCAGCCTAGGCGGGCTAGCGGGAGGCAATGAGCAGTTCTTC.

This clone came up once. The chain links TRBV10-3 to TRBJ2-7; D gene ambiguous. With 3 bases removed from V and 5 bases from J, the gap between germline ends came to 14 bases. Germline lookup yields CDR1 ENHRY and CDR2 SYGVKD. The CDR3 is made up of 14 amino acids. The CDR3 spells CAISDPVDKHEQYF. As DNA, the CDR3 is TGTGCCATCAGTGATCCTGTCGACAAACACGAGCAGTACTTC.

The chain employs TRBV6-5 and TRBJ1-6; the D gene is possibly TRBD1 (6 bases). This CDR3 has 13 residues. CDR1 MNHEY and CDR2 SVGAGI come from the germline V gene. The V end lost 10 bases, the J end lost 7 bases, and 14 bases lay between the germline ends. CDR3 amino acids: CATLRTVNSPLHF. Here the CDR3 DNA reads TGTGCCACCCTAAGGACAGTCAATTCACCCCTCCACTTT.

V gene TRBV4-3 combines with J gene TRBJ2-1, with 8 nucleotides matching TRBD2. The V and J ends lost 0 bases and 3 bases, in that order; junction bases with no gene match: 7. Germline V gene data show CDR1 as LGHNA and CDR2 as YSLEER. CDR3 length: 17 amino acids. The CDR3 DNA reads as TGCGCCAGCAGCCAAGAAACGGGAGGGCCAATCTACAATGAGCAGTTCTTC. It yields the protein CASSQETGGPIYNEQFF.

The chain carries TRBV30 and TRBJ2-7; 10 positions match TRBD1. This CDR3 contains 13 residues. Germline CDR1 and CDR2: GTSNPN and SVGIG (reference sequence). J was trimmed by 4 bases and V by 1 base; bases with no gene match: 1. Here the CDR3 DNA reads TGTGCCTGGAGTGGGGACAGGGGTTACGAGCAGTACTTC. This translates into CAWSGDRGYEQYF.

The genes are TRBV4-3 and TRBJ1-1; 7 nucleotides agree with TRBD1. The J segment lost 4 bases and the V segment lost 3 bases, leaving 5 bases of the junction unmatched. This CDR3 spans 14 amino acids. Germline values: CDR1 LGHNA, CDR2 YSLEER. This chain's CDR3 is CASSQDNRGTEAFF. The CDR3 coding sequence is TGCGCCAGCAGCCAGGATAACAGGGGCACTGAAGCTTTCTTT.

This sequence joins TRBV29-1 and TRBJ2-7, with 7 nucleotides matching TRBD1. Losses at the gene ends were 1 base for V and 1 base for J; bases not matched to a gene: 4. This CDR3 spans 14 amino acids. Germline V CDR1 and CDR2: SQVTM, ANQGSEA. CDR3 sequence reads: CSVEAPTGSYEQYF. In DNA, the CDR3 is TGCAGCGTTGAAGCTCCGACAGGGTCCTACGAGCAGTACTTC.

The chain links TRBV3-1 (or the pseudogene TRBV3-2) to TRBJ2-3; D is possibly TRBD1 (6 bases). The germline CDR1 and CDR2 sequences are LGHDT and YNNKEL (reference sequence). Trimming stripped 3 bases from V and 2 bases from J, with 18 bases between. The CDR3 has 17 amino acids. CDR3 sequence: CASSHSLGTRDTDTQYF. The CDR3 DNA reads as TGTGCCAGCAGCCACTCACTGGGGACACGGGACACAGATACGCAGTATTTT.

The chain has TRBV2 and TRBJ1-4; D is perhaps TRBD1 (6 bases). This CDR3 region has 17 residues. The germline V gene has CDR1 SNHLY and CDR2 FYNNEI. Trimming shortened V by 7 bases and J by 8 bases, and 26 bases separated the two germline ends. The CDR3 here is CASTTAGGDIGGEKLFF. For the CDR3, the DNA is TGTGCCAGCACCACCGCCGGGGGGGACATTGGAGGGGAAAAACTGTTTTTT.

This clone has only a few counts. The chain carries TRBV18 and TRBJ2-2; a possible D gene is TRBD1 (6 bases). V shed 5 bases and J shed 3 bases, with 13 bases lying between them. This CDR3 spans 15 amino acids. Germline V gene data show CDR1 as KGHSH and CDR2 as LQKENI. The CDR3 spells CASSSRTADTGELFF. The CDR3 DNA reads TGTGCCAGCTCATCCAGGACAGCCGACACCGGGGAGCTGTTTTTT.

The CDR3 region is CASSLYGQGVGYTEAFF. CDR3 coding DNA: TGTGCCAGCAGTTTATACGGACAGGGGGTGGGGTACACTGAAGCTTTCTTT. The gene calls are TRBV27 and TRBJ1-1; TRBD1 matches at 10 bases. CDR1 and CDR2 from the germline V gene are MNHEY and SMNVEV (reference sequence). The J segment lost 3 bases and the V segment lost 1 base, leaving 8 bases of the junction unmatched. The CDR3 covers 17 residues.

This rearrangement joins TRBV29-1 to TRBJ1-6; 10 bases agree with TRBD1. CDR1 is SQVTM and CDR2 is ANQGSEA in the germline V gene. V gave up 4 bases and J gave up 5 bases; unmatched junction bases: 5. The CDR3 runs to 15 residues. The CDR3 sequence is CSVGGQGWDNSPLHF. CDR3 nucleotide sequence: TGCAGCGTTGGGGGACAGGGGTGGGATAATTCACCCCTCCACTTT. The complete variable domain, with remaining parts taken from reference TRBV29-1 and TRBJ1-6, reads SAVISQKPSRDICQRGTSLTIQCQVDSQVTMMFWYRQQPGQSLTLIATANQGSEATYESGFVIDKFPISRPNLTFSTLTVSNMSPEDSSIYLCSVGGQGWDNSPLHFGNGTRLTVT.

This clone came up once. The chain is built from TRBV21-1 and TRBJ2-1; TRBD2 is taken as the D call from the table, unchecked against the DNA. TRBV21-1 is a known pseudogene. The CDR3 has 18 residues. The CDR3 reads CASSKAGSSGSSYNEQFF. CDR3 nucleotide sequence: TGTGCCAGCAGCAAAGCAGGTTCTAGCGGGAGCTCCTACAATGAGCAGTTCTTC.

The V call is TRBV9, the J call TRBJ2-1; 7 nucleotides align to TRBD2. J was trimmed by 8 bases and V by 5 bases; bases with no gene match: 13. The CDR3 extends over 15 amino acids. The germline gives CDR1 SGDLS, CDR2 YYNGEE. The DNA for the CDR3 is TGTGCCAGCAGTGGGGCTAGCGGAGCCATCGATGAGCAGTTCTTC. Protein sequence: CASSGASGAIDEQFF.

J is TRBJ2-5 and V is TRBV27; D remains ambiguous. Trimming removed 6 bases at V and 4 bases at J, with 6 bases between. Germline CDR1 reads MNHEY; CDR2 reads SMNVEV (reference sequence). CDR3 size: 11 residues. The CDR3 DNA reads TGTGCCAGCAGCTCAGGAGAGACCCAGTACTTC. It encodes CASSSGETQYF.

The chain uses TRBV27 and TRBJ2-7; 8 positions match TRBD2. CDR1 is MNHEY, CDR2 SMNVEV, per germline (reference sequence). The ends lost 0 bases at V and 0 bases at J; junction bases unmatched: 1. The CDR3 runs 15 residues. The CDR3 DNA is TGTGCCAGCAGTTTATCTGGACTAGCCTCCTACGAGCAGTACTTC. It yields the protein CASSLSGLASYEQYF.

This sequence joins TRBV10-3 and TRBJ1-4; D call uncertain. Germline V gene lookup returns CDR1 ENHRY and CDR2 SYGVKD. Trimming cost V 11 bases and J 8 bases, with 18 bases left between them. This CDR3 has 13 residues. The CDR3 loop reads CASEAGSREKLFF. CDR3 nucleotides: TGTGCCTCCGAGGCGGGCTCCCGCGAAAAACTGTTTTTT.

The gene calls are TRBV3-1 (or the pseudogene TRBV3-2) and TRBJ1-1, with unresolved D. With 5 bases removed from V and 9 bases from J, the gap between germline ends came to 13 bases. The germline CDR1 and CDR2 sequences are LGHDT and YNNKEL (reference sequence). This CDR3 is 12 amino acids long. CDR3 sequence reads: CASSSREIKAFF. The DNA of the CDR3 is TGTGCCAGCAGCTCCCGGGAGATAAAAGCTTTCTTT.

The genes are TRBV5-6 and TRBJ2-1; 12 nucleotides match TRBD2. The V segment lost 4 bases and the J segment 15 bases; nucleotides outside the gene matches: 14. CDR1 is SGHDT, CDR2 YYEEEE, per germline. This CDR3 region has 15 residues. The CDR3 reads CASSPGLAGTRGSFF. The CDR3 DNA sequence: TGTGCCAGCAGCCCTGGACTAGCGGGAACCCGCGGGTCGTTCTTC.